This T cell receptor (beta chain) emerged from a study of early T cells in non-severe SARS-CoV-2 infection. The sample holds many counts of this clonotype. Trimming removed 4 bases from V and 4 bases from J; junction bases left unmatched: 5. Germline V gives CDR1 SGHAT, CDR2 FQNNGV. This CDR3 is 16 amino acids long. Tagging with unique molecular identifiers was applied to individual cDNA molecules. TCRdb called the 5' RACE reads again in MiXCR, with one record for every CDR3 protein. The repertoire holds around 60,000 distinct CDR3 sequences, with approximately 9.3% as singletons. The genes are TRBV11-2 and TRBJ2-2, with TRBD1 matching 11 bases. This sequence was found in an adult who was a healthcare worker with PCR-confirmed SARS-CoV-2 infection or an uninfected control (not recorded which). The specimen was whole blood. CDR3 coding DNA: TGTGCCAGCAGCTCGGGCGGGACAGGGGGCACCGGGGAGCTGTTTTTT. It yields the protein CASSSGGTGGTGELFF. Variable domain in full (rest from reference TRBV11-2 and TRBJ2-2): EAGVAQSPRYKIIEKRQSVAFWCNPISGHATLYWYQQILGQGPKLLIQFQNNGVVDDSQLPKDRFSAERLKGVDSTLKIQPAKLEDSAVYLCASSSGGTGGTGELFFGEGSRLTVL.